This TCR beta chain was observed in a study of a mutant IDH1 vaccine in newly diagnosed glioma. About the research overall: Patients under treatment included about 60% males and about 38% females and had a mean age of 40.4 years. It was radiotherapy, temozolomide, or both that patients received previously, with most receiving both.

The assay was immunoSEQ multiplex PCR, and TCRdb's table has in-frame clones only and misses some. The data contain approximately 70,000 clones, 75% to 85% of them singletons. Looked up from germline, CDR1 is KGHSH and CDR2 is LQKENI. The V end lost 4 bases, the J end lost 2 bases, and 8 bases lay between the germline ends. The CDR3 length is 13 residues. In regard to this clone: The antigen remains undetermined.

Findings and limits, study-wide: The occurrence of vaccine-induced immune responses was seen in around 93% of patients. Shifts in the top peripheral T cell clonotypes seemed unrelated to pseudoprogression.

Time point indicated: baseline, week 1 (first vaccination visit). Treatment given: pre-vaccination baseline after standard-of-care therapy. The material was PBMCs, obtained from a glioma patient treated with radiotherapy, temozolomide or both. This clonotype was obtained from a man in his forties or fifties with glioma. The chain employs TRBV18 and TRBJ2-5; D is undetermined. CDR3 DNA: TGTGCCAGCTCACGTGAGAGACAAGAGACCCAGTACTTC. Translation gives CASSRERQETQYF.